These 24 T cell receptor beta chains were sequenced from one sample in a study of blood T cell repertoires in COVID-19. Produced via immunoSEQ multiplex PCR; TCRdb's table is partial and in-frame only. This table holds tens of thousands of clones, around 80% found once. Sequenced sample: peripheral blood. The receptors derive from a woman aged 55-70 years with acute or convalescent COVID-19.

The CDR3: CASGGTSGGLPETQYF. CDR3 coding DNA: TGTGCCAGCGGTGGGACTAGCGGGGGCCTACCTGAGACCCAGTACTTC. This chain links TRBV2 with TRBJ2-5; 14 bases are shared with TRBD2. The CDR3 spans 16 residues. Germline CDR1 is SNHLY and CDR2 is FYNNEI. V shed 8 bases and J 5 bases; nucleotides not matched to a gene: 10.

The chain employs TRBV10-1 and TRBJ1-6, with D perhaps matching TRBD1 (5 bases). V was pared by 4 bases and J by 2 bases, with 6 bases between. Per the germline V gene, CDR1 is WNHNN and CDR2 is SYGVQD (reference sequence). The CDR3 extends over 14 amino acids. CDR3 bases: TGCGCCAGCAGTGCAGGGACCTATAATTCACCCCTCCACTTT. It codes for CASSAGTYNSPLHF.

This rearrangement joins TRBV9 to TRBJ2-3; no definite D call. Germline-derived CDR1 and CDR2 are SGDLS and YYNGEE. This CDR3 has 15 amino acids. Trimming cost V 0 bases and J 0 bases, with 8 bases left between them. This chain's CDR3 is CASSVDMPSTDTQYF. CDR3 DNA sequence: TGTGCCAGCAGCGTAGACATGCCTAGCACAGATACGCAGTATTTT.

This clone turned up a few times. The CDR3 DNA is TGTGCCAGTAGTACCTCGAACAGGGGGCCGCGCACCGGGGAGCTGTTTTTT. Its translation is CASSTSNRGPRTGELFF. The V call is TRBV19, the J call TRBJ2-2; 9 bases map to TRBD1. The CDR3 runs 17 residues. Germline-derived CDR1 and CDR2 are LNHDA and SQIVND (reference sequence). The V gene end was trimmed by 4 bases and the J gene end by 4 bases; junction bases not matched to a gene: 10.

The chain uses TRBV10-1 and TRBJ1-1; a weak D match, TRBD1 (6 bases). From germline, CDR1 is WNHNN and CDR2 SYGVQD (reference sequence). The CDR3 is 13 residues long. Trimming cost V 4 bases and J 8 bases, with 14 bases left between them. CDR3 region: CASSGSGTPEAFF. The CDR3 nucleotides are TGCGCCAGCAGTGGTTCAGGGACACCCGAAGCTTTCTTT.

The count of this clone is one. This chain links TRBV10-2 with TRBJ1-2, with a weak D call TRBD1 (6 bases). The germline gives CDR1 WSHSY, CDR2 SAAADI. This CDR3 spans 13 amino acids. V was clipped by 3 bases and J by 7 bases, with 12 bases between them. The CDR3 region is CASSERQGSGYTF. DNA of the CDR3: TGCGCCAGCAGTGAAAGGCAGGGGAGTGGCTACACCTTC.

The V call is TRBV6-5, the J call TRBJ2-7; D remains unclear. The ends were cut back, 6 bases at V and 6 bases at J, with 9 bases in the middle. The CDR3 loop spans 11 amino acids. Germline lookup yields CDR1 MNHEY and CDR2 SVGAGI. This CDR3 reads CASSHGPEQYV. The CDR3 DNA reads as TGTGCCAGCAGCCACGGTCCCGAGCAGTACGTC.

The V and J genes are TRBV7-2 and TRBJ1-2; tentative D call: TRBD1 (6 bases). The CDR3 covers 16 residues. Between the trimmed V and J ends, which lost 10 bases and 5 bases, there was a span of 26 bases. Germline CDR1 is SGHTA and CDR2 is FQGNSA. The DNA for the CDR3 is TGTGCCACCCTTCTCGGACAGACTGGGACCTTATATGGCTACACCTTC. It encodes CATLLGQTGTLYGYTF.

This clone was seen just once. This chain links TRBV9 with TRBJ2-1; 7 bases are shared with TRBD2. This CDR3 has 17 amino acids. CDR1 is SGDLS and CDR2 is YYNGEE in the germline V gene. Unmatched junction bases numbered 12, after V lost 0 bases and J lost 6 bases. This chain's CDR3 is CASSVGGTTFLSNEQFF. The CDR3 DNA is TGTGCCAGCAGCGTAGGCGGGACTACCTTCCTCTCCAATGAGCAGTTCTTC.

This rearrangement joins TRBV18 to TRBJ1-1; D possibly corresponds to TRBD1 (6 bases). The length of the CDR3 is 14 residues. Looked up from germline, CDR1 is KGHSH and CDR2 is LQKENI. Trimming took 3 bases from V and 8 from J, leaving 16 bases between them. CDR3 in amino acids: CASSPGHSSAEAFF. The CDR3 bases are TGTGCCAGCTCACCGGGACACTCAAGTGCGGAAGCTTTCTTT. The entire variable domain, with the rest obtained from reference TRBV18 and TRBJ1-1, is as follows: NAGVMQNPRHLVRRRGQEARLRCSPMKGHSHVYWYRQLPEEGLKFMVYLQKENIIDESGMPKERFSAEFPKEGPSILRIQQVVRGDSAAYFCASSPGHSSAEAFFGQGTRLTVV.

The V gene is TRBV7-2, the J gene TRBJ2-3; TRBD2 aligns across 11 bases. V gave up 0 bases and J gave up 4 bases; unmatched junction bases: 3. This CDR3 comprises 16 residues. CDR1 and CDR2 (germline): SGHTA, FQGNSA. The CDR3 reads CASSLALAGGADTQYF. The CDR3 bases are TGTGCCAGCAGCTTAGCTCTAGCGGGGGGCGCAGATACGCAGTATTTT. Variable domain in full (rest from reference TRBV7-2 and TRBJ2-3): GAGVSQSPSNKVTEKGKDVELRCDPISGHTALYWYRQSLGQGLEFLIYFQGNSAPDKSGLPSDRFSAERTGGSVSTLTIQRTQQEDSAVYLCASSLALAGGADTQYFGPGTRLTVL.

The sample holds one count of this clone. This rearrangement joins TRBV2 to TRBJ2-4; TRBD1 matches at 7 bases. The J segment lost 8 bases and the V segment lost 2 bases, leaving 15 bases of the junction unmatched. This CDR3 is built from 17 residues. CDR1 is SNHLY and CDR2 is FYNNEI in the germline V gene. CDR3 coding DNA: TGTGCCAGCAGTGAACAGCGTGGTACAGGGGCTTGGTACATTCAGTACTTC. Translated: CASSEQRGTGAWYIQYF.

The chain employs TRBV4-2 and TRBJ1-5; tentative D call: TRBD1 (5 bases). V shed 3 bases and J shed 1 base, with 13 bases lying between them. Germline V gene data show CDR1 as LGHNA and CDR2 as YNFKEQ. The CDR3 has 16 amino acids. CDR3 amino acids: CASSQGGTVSNQPQHF. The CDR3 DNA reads TGTGCCAGCAGCCAGGGGGGGACGGTCAGCAATCAGCCCCAGCATTTT.

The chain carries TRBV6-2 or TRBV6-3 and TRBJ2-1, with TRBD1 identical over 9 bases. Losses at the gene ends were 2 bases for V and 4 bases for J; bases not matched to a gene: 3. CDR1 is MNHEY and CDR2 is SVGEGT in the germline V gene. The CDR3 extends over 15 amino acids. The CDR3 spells CASSYAGTGYNEQFF. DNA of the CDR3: TGTGCCAGCAGTTACGCCGGGACAGGGTACAATGAGCAGTTCTTC.

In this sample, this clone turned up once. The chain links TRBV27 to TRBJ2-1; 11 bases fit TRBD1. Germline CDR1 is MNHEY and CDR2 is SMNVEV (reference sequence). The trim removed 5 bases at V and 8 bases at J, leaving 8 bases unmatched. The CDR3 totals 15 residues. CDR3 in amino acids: CASSQRRTGGHEQFF. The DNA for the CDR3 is TGTGCCAGCAGTCAACGCCGGACAGGGGGCCATGAGCAGTTCTTC.

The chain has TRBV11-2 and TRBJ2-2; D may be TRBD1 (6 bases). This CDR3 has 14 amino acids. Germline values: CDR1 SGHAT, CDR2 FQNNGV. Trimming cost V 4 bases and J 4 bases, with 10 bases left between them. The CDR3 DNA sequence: TGTGCCAGCAGCTCGGGACAACCCACCGGGGAGCTGTTTTTT. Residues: CASSSGQPTGELFF.

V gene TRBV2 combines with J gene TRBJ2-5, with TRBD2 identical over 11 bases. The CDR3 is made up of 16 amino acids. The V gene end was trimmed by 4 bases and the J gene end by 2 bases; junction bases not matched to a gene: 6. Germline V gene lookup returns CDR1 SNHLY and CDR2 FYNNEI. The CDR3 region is CASSVPSGGRQETQYF. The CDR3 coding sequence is TGTGCCAGCAGTGTTCCTAGCGGGGGGAGGCAAGAGACCCAGTACTTC.

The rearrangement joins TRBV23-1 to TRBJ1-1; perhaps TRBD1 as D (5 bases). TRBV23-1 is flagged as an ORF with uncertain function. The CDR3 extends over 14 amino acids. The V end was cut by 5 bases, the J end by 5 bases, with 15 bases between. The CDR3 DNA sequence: TGCGCCAGCAGTTTCAAGGGGTGTCGGACTGAAGCTTTCTTT. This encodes CASSFKGCRTEAFF.

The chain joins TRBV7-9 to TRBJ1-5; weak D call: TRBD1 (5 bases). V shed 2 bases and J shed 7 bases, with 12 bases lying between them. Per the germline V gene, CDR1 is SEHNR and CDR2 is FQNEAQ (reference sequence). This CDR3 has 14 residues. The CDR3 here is CASSLSGYAQPQHF. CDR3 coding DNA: TGTGCCAGCAGCTTATCAGGGTATGCGCAGCCCCAGCATTTT.

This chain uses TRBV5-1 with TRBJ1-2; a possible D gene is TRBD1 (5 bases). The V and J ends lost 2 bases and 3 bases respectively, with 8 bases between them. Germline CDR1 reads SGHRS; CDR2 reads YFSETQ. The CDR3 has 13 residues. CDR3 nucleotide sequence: TGCGCCAGCAGCTTCGACAGCGACTATGGCTACACCTTC. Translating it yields CASSFDSDYGYTF.

The CDR3 sequence: CATSDSLGGGGYTF. The CDR3 DNA reads TGTGCCACCAGTGATTCGCTAGGGGGGGGTGGCTACACCTTC. This chain links TRBV24-1 with TRBJ1-2; TRBD1 is a possible D gene (6 bases). This CDR3 has 14 amino acids. The germline CDR1 and CDR2 sequences are KGHDR and SFDVKD. The V gene lost 2 bases and the J gene lost 7 bases, with 13 bases spanning the gap.

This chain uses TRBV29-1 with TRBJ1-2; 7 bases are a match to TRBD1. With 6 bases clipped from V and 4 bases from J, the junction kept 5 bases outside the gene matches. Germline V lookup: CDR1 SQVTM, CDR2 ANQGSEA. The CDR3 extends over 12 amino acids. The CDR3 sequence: CSVADRVYGYTF. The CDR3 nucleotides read TGCAGCGTAGCAGACAGGGTCTATGGCTACACCTTC.

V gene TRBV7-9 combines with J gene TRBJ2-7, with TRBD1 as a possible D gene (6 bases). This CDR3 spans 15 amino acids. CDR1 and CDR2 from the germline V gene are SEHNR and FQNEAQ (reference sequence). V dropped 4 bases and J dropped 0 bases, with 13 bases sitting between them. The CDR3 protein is CASSSDRLSSYEQYF. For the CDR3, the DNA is TGTGCCAGCAGCTCCGACAGGCTCAGCTCCTACGAGCAGTACTTC. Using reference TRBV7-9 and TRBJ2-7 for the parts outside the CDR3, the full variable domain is DTGVSQNPRHKITKRGQNVTFRCDPISEHNRLYWYRQTLGQGPEFLTYFQNEAQLEKSRLLSDRFSAERPKGSFSTLEIQRTEQGDSAMYLCASSSDRLSSYEQYFGPGTRLTVT.

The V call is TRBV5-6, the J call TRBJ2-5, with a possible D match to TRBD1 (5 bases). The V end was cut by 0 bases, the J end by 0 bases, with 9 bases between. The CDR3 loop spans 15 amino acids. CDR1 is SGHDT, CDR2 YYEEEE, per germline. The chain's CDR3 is CASSLAGSYQETQYF. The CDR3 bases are TGTGCCAGCAGCTTGGCAGGGTCGTACCAAGAGACCCAGTACTTC.